Detailed here is one T cell receptor beta chain. Its antigen is unknown. The data stem from a study of T cell repertoires in cytomegalovirus infection. Study information: Based on public TCR beta signatures, there were indications of CMV infection and of a matching HLA type. Study observations and caveats: Ex vivo, HLA-C-restricted CMV-specific TCR beta clonotypes prevailed over the rest of the response. Cumulative frequency of public TCR beta families picked out carriers of CMV plus the relevant HLA.

TCRdb re-derived calls from the reads in MiXCR, one entry per CDR3 protein. In the table there are 100,000 or so distinct CDR3 sequences, 35% to 50% of which are singletons. The CDR3 is made up of 14 amino acids. Germline CDR1 and CDR2: MNHEY and SMNVEV (reference sequence). Deletions cut 5 bases from V and 9 bases from J, with 17 bases between. Here the sequenced sample was CD8+ T cells from cultured PBMCs, taken from culture after CMV antigen stimulation. This TCR was recovered from a human donor in good health (CMV status not recorded). Some clones in this sample may be carry-over from other donors' samples. V and J are TRBV27 and TRBJ1-5, with D tentatively TRBD1 (5 bases). DNA of the CDR3: TGTGCCAGCAGTCCCGTGGCAGGGCTGCGGCCCCAGCATTTT. Protein: CASSPVAGLRPQHF.